This T cell receptor (beta chain) was sequenced during a study of cytotoxic CD8 clonotypes in ibrutinib-treated CLL (dated by TCRdb to about 2021). Regarding the research as a whole: The cohort had about a dozen relapsed/refractory and about 15 treatment-naive patients; approximately 17 were IGHV unmutated. Longitudinal samples were obtainable from about 30% of the roughly 90 participants in the trial. Patients were still on ibrutinib when every remission and progressive disease sample was collected. On average, each sample had approximately 260,000 productive templates and 96,000 or so productive rearrangements. Partial responses were observed in about 24 patients and complete responses in 2; after a median follow-up of about 69 months, remission was maintained in around 14 patients and progression was observed in approximately 12. Cryopreserved peripheral blood mononuclear cells were obtained before treatment, at response, and at either sustained remission or disease progression. Response samples were taken after a median of approximately 12 months on treatment, ranging from about 6 to 40 months. Broad study findings and their caveats: Baseline clonality exceeded that of age-matched healthy donors and correlated strongly with circulating CD8+ T-cell counts. Public clonotypes were rare and either contracted or stayed stable during treatment, and the rise in clonality at ibrutinib response reflected the expansion of private clonotypes. Clonality increased at ibrutinib response, stayed stable in sustained remission, and fell back toward baseline at progression. Sampling times were not matched between patients in sustained remission and patients whose disease was progressing, and lymph node repertoires were not examined.

About this clone: The target of this receptor is not known. Base qualities are not at hand, and no much larger clone is one base apart.

Sample time point, as interpreted from the label and publication: 12 months on ibrutinib. Around 1.8 micrograms of genomic DNA were extracted from cryopreserved PBMCs for TCR beta library preparation. High-throughput TCR beta sequencing was performed on longitudinal blood samples from CLL patients receiving ibrutinib monotherapy. Patients were enrolled in a phase 2 open-label single-center ibrutinib monotherapy trial. Spanning cysteine to phenylalanine, the CDR3 consists of 15 amino acids. CDR3 DNA is the only sequence kept; it has 45 bases, read in frame from the first base. The germline V gene supplies CDR1 SGHRS and CDR2 YFSETQ. Here V drops 0 bases and J drops 3 bases, and the junction holds 3 bases not matched to any gene. The goal of deep resolution MiSeq sequencing was a depth between 1 in 1 million and 1 in 200,000 T cells, and coverage averaged 10x per clonotype. The immunoSEQ hsTCRB Kit was used to generate TCR beta libraries. In the source study's methods: Data were analyzed with ImmunoSEQ Data Assistant and ImmunoSEQ Analyzer, with V, D and J genes assigned per IMGT definitions. Clonality, which ranges from 0 to 1, was calculated as one minus the normalized Shannon entropy of productive rearrangement frequencies. Only overrepresented clonotypes making up at least 0.05% of each patient's repertoire were included in the public clonotype analysis. Some 14 age-matched healthy donor repertoires from immuneACCESS served as clonality controls. Entries here come from immuneACCESS through TCRdb and include only in-frame sequences with V and J called. Some clones fail to appear in such tables; in the studies checked, an unresolved V gene covers under half of the shortfall, and the cause of the remainder is unknown. The V and J calls and clone size come from that table; D and trimming were worked out from the DNA. The sample table lists roughly 220,000 clones, roughly 79% of them with a count of one. Jointly, the top ten make up roughly 10% of the sample.

Sequenced material: PBMCs, taken after 12 months of ibrutinib treatment. The clonotype comes from a human donor with chronic lymphocytic leukemia. The V and J genes are TRBV5-1 and TRBJ2-3; the junction holds 8 bases that match TRBD2. In nucleotide form, the sequence is TGCGCCAGCAGCTTGGCACTAGCGGAGACAGATACGCAGTATTTT. This yields the protein CASSLALAETDTQYF.